Shown below are 24 T cell receptor beta chains from a single sample sequenced in a study of blood T cell repertoires in COVID-19 (dated by TCRdb to about 2020). Libraries were built with the immunoSEQ multiplex PCR assay. TCRdb took over this immuneACCESS table, retaining in-frame rearrangements with V and J assigned. Such tables are incomplete; in checked studies, under half of the missing clones stem from an unresolved V gene, and the remainder is unexplained. Within this sample are just over 95,000 clones, with roughly nine tenths of them counted one time only. 5% to 6.5% of the sample lies in the top ten. Material for sequencing was peripheral blood. The source of these receptors is a man in his forties or fifties with acute or convalescent COVID-19.

The chain carries TRBV19 and TRBJ2-5; maybe TRBD1 (6 bases). Germline V CDR1 and CDR2: LNHDA, SQIVND (reference sequence). Trimming shortened V by 5 bases and J by 4 bases, and 20 bases separated the two germline ends. This CDR3 has 16 amino acids. The CDR3 nucleotides read TGTGCCAGTAGTCAGGGGCCAGGGTGGTCCGGAGAGACCCAGTACTTC. Encoded protein: CASSQGPGWSGETQYF. The full variable domain, its missing parts supplied by reference TRBV19 and TRBJ2-5, is DGGITQSPKYLFRKEGQNVTLSCEQNLNHDAMYWYRQDPGQGLRLIYYSQIVNDFQKGDIAEGYSVSREKKESFPLTVTSAQKNPTAFYLCASSQGPGWSGETQYFGPGTRLLVL.

The J gene is TRBJ2-1, the V gene TRBV19, with 9 bases aligning to TRBD2. V shed 5 bases, J shed 9 bases, and the junction held 5 bases outside the gene matches. The length of the CDR3 is 13 residues. Germline lookup yields CDR1 LNHDA and CDR2 SQIVND (reference sequence). The CDR3 DNA is TGTGCCAGTAGTCTAGCGGGATTAGGTGAGCAGTTCTTC. It encodes CASSLAGLGEQFF.

The chain recombines TRBV2 with TRBJ2-7; D gene uncertain. Trimming removed 5 bases at V and 5 bases at J, with 10 bases between. This CDR3 contains 12 residues. Germline V gene data show CDR1 as SNHLY and CDR2 as FYNNEI. The CDR3 DNA follows: TGTGCCAGCAGTCCTAGTAGCCACGAGCAGTACTTC. Amino acids: CASSPSSHEQYF.

In its sample, this clone was seen once. The junction shows a germline mismatch at one end, possibly a read error. This chain links TRBV19 with TRBJ1-1; D not certain. Germline lookup yields CDR1 LNHDA and CDR2 SQIVND (reference sequence). The CDR3 loop spans 12 amino acids. The CDR3 DNA is TGTGCCAGTAGTACAACTTACCGTGAGCCCGTGTTT. Residues: CASSTTYREPVF.

In its sample, this clone was seen a few times. At the DNA level, this CDR3 is encoded by other sequences in the same sample as well. The gene calls are TRBV3-1 (or the pseudogene TRBV3-2) and TRBJ2-7; 12 bases map to TRBD1. This CDR3 region has 14 residues. Germline assignment: CDR1 LGHDT and CDR2 YNNKEL (reference sequence). V shed 6 bases and J 6 bases; nucleotides not matched to a gene: 6. CDR3 loop: CASSPGTGGLEQYF. The DNA for the CDR3 is TGTGCCAGCAGTCCCGGGACAGGGGGCCTCGAGCAGTACTTC.

The chain uses TRBV6-1 and TRBJ2-2; 8 bases align to TRBD2. V was clipped by 2 bases and J by 7 bases; unmatched bases: 9. The CDR3 extends over 16 amino acids. CDR1 MNHNS and CDR2 SASEGT come from the germline V gene. The CDR3 nucleotides are TGTGCCAGCAGTGAAATAGGCAGCGGGGGAGTCGGGGAGCTGTTTTTT. Encoded protein: CASSEIGSGGVGELFF.

The CDR3 protein is CASSLEGAVYNEQFF. The DNA for the CDR3 is TGTGCCAGCAGCTTAGAGGGAGCGGTATACAATGAGCAGTTCTTC. This chain uses TRBV11-2 with TRBJ2-1, with D tentatively TRBD2 (5 bases). Trimming removed 0 bases from V and 4 bases from J, with 10 bases in between. The germline gives CDR1 SGHAT, CDR2 FQNNGV. This CDR3 has 15 amino acids.

J is TRBJ2-3 and V is TRBV5-1; D is ambiguous. The ends were cut back, 1 base at V and 0 bases at J, with 12 bases in the middle. This CDR3 region has 16 residues. In germline, CDR1 is SGHRS, CDR2 YFSETQ. The CDR3 is CASSLIGLPSTDTQYF. The CDR3 region has the DNA TGCGCCAGCAGCTTGATCGGGTTACCTAGCACAGATACGCAGTATTTT.

The chain couples TRBV19 to TRBJ2-4, with TRBD1 matching over 7 bases. Germline trimming cut 2 bases from V and 0 bases from J; bases unmatched to any gene: 4. This CDR3 region has 16 residues. Germline assignment: CDR1 LNHDA and CDR2 SQIVND (reference sequence). This CDR3 is CASSIRQGVAKNIQYF. CDR3 sequence (DNA): TGTGCCAGTAGTATACGGCAGGGGGTAGCCAAAAACATTCAGTACTTC.

The chain links TRBV7-9 to TRBJ2-1; TRBD2 matches at 9 bases. The germline V gene has CDR1 SEHNR and CDR2 FQNEAQ (reference sequence). The CDR3 runs to 15 residues. With V trimmed by 1 base and J by 8 bases, 6 bases remained unmatched. The CDR3 here is CASSLVAGVGDEQFF. For the CDR3, the DNA is TGTGCCAGCAGCTTAGTAGCGGGAGTTGGCGATGAGCAGTTCTTC.

The chain links TRBV30 to TRBJ1-1, with D perhaps matching TRBD1 (5 bases). Looked up from germline, CDR1 is GTSNPN and CDR2 is SVGIG (reference sequence). The CDR3 covers 14 residues. V was clipped by 3 bases and J by 0 bases, with 11 bases between them. The CDR3 is CAWSRGNLNTEAFF. The CDR3 DNA sequence: TGTGCCTGGAGCCGGGGGAACTTGAACACTGAAGCTTTCTTT.

The chain joins TRBV19 to TRBJ2-7; TRBD2 matches at 10 bases. Germline V gene sequence: CDR1 LNHDA, CDR2 SQIVND (reference sequence). J gave up 0 bases and V 1 base, and 3 bases lay outside the gene matches. The CDR3 runs to 16 residues. CDR3 region: CASSIGGTSASYEQYF. The CDR3 nucleotides read TGTGCCAGTAGTATAGGAGGGACTAGCGCCTCCTACGAGCAGTACTTC. Full variable domain (rest looked up from reference TRBV19 and TRBJ2-7): DGGITQSPKYLFRKEGQNVTLSCEQNLNHDAMYWYRQDPGQGLRLIYYSQIVNDFQKGDIAEGYSVSREKKESFPLTVTSAQKNPTAFYLCASSIGGTSASYEQYFGPGTRLTVT.

The chain joins TRBV5-1 to TRBJ2-3, with 13 positions matching TRBD2. The CDR3 is made up of 19 amino acids. Germline-derived CDR1 and CDR2 are SGHRS and YFSETQ. Losses at the gene ends were 2 bases for V and 3 bases for J; bases not matched to a gene: 12. CDR3 protein: CASSFLLAGGPRVTDTQYF. In nucleotides, the CDR3 is TGCGCCAGCAGCTTCCTACTAGCGGGAGGGCCTAGAGTTACAGATACGCAGTATTTT.

J is TRBJ1-1 and V is TRBV12-1; the table's D gene call, TRBD1, was not cross checked with the DNA. TRBV12-1 is a pseudogene locus. The CDR3 totals 15 residues. CDR3 loop: CASRFPGQANTEAFF. The CDR3 DNA reads as TGTGCCAGCAGATTTCCGGGACAGGCTAACACTGAAGCTTTCTTT.

This clone was seen more than once but under ten times. The chain has TRBV5-1 and TRBJ1-1; 8 bases map to TRBD1. V was clipped by 7 bases and J by 10 bases; unmatched bases: 15. Germline-derived CDR1 and CDR2 are SGHRS and YFSETQ. The CDR3 consists of 14 residues. Here the CDR3 reads CASVGQGPAEGAFF. The DNA of the CDR3 is TGCGCCAGCGTCGGACAGGGACCGGCCGAAGGAGCTTTCTTT. Using reference TRBV5-1 and TRBJ1-1 for the parts outside the CDR3, the full variable domain is KAGVTQTPRYLIKTRGQQVTLSCSPISGHRSVSWYQQTPGQGLQFLFEYFSETQRNKGNFPGRFSGRQFSNSRSEMNVSTLELGDSALYLCASVGQGPAEGAFFGQGTRLTVV.

This clone was seen once. This chain connects TRBV6-6 to TRBJ2-1; a weak D match, TRBD1 (5 bases). The length of the CDR3 is 13 residues. Trimming took off 5 bases at V and 2 bases at J, with 7 bases between the two ends. Germline lookup yields CDR1 MNHNY and CDR2 SVGAGI (reference sequence). The CDR3 DNA reads TGTGCCAGCAGTGAGACAGCCTACAATGAGCAGTTCTTC. Translating gives CASSETAYNEQFF.

The chain recombines TRBV6-6 with TRBJ2-7, with 13 bases matching TRBD2. CDR3 length: 16 residues. Germline trimming cut 5 bases from V and 2 bases from J; bases unmatched to any gene: 6. CDR1 is MNHNY and CDR2 is SVGAGI in the germline V gene (reference sequence). Here the CDR3 reads CASSRLAGGLTYEQYF. The CDR3 bases are TGTGCCAGCAGTAGACTAGCGGGAGGCCTTACCTACGAGCAGTACTTC.

The rearrangement uses TRBV25-1 and TRBJ1-1, with D perhaps matching TRBD1 (5 bases). V was clipped by 1 base and J by 2 bases, with 11 bases between them. Per the germline V gene, CDR1 is MGHDK and CDR2 is SYGVNS. This CDR3 is 15 amino acids long. The CDR3 reads CASSESGGYNTEAFF. The CDR3 bases are TGTGCCAGCAGTGAATCGGGGGGTTACAACACTGAAGCTTTCTTT.

The J gene is TRBJ1-2, the V gene TRBV14; D gene unclear. This CDR3 is 16 amino acids long. CDR1 and CDR2 (germline): SGHDN, FVKESK. The V and J ends lost 0 bases and 0 bases respectively, with 11 bases between them. This CDR3 reads CASSQDWEGTNYGYTF. The DNA for the CDR3 is TGTGCCAGCAGCCAAGATTGGGAGGGAACTAACTATGGCTACACCTTC.

The genes are TRBV4-1 and TRBJ2-2, with 7 bases identical to TRBD2. Germline values: CDR1 MGHRA, CDR2 YSYEKL. The CDR3 contains 15 residues. V dropped 5 bases and J dropped 1; count of bases not matched to a gene: 4. CDR3: CASSYGLGNTGELFF. Written as DNA, the CDR3 is TGCGCCAGCAGCTATGGACTAGGGAACACCGGGGAGCTGTTTTTT.

This chain uses TRBV5-8 with TRBJ2-7, with 7 bases matching TRBD2. The J segment lost 12 bases and the V segment lost 0 bases, leaving 9 bases of the junction unmatched. CDR3 length: 13 amino acids. Germline CDR1 SGHTS, CDR2 YDEGEE. CDR3 amino acids: CASSLAGTTRGYF. DNA of the CDR3: TGTGCCAGCAGCTTGGCCGGGACTACCCGGGGGTACTTC.

A single count supports this clone. The chain couples TRBV2 to TRBJ2-1; D is possibly TRBD2 (6 bases). The CDR3 is 15 amino acids. V lost 4 bases, J lost 2 bases, and 12 bases lay in between. Germline V gene sequence: CDR1 SNHLY, CDR2 FYNNEI. The CDR3 sequence: CASSGGRTAYNEQFF. CDR3 coding DNA: TGTGCCAGCAGTGGAGGGAGGACCGCCTACAATGAGCAGTTCTTC.

The rearrangement uses TRBV5-4 and TRBJ1-2; 8 bases map to TRBD1. CDR1 and CDR2 (germline): SGHNT, YYREEE (reference sequence). J lost 0 bases, V lost 4 bases, and 5 bases had no gene match. CDR3 length: 15 residues. CDR3 bases: TGTGCCAGCAGCCCGGGGACAGGAGCTAACTATGGCTACACCTTC. It codes for CASSPGTGANYGYTF.

The chain employs TRBV4-1 and TRBJ1-4, with D unclear. V gave up 2 bases and J gave up 4 bases, with 8 bases separating them. This CDR3 is built from 14 residues. Looked up from germline, CDR1 is MGHRA and CDR2 is YSYEKL. This CDR3 is CASSQLPSNEKLFF. The CDR3 DNA is TGCGCCAGCAGCCAACTCCCCAGTAATGAAAAACTGTTTTTT.